This T cell receptor beta chain was captured by sequencing in a study of cytomegalovirus exposure and HLA in healthy donors (dated by TCRdb to about 2017). Regarding the complete study: In an earlier analysis of 550 to 750 of the donors, approximately 260 Gb of sequence data and 90 million to 130 million unique TCR beta sequences from roughly 190 million T cells were reported. An early release that covered roughly 600 HLA-typed donors contained around 330 gigabases of sequencing data and about 93 million unique TCR sequences. The genetic ancestry cluster associated with self-reported Caucasian donors included about 84% of the 300 to 400 genotyped donors. The study was designed to test whether signatures of past pathogen exposure could be identified by cataloging public T cell receptors. The study profiled the T cell repertoires of 500 to 800 subjects by immunosequencing and related them to cytomegalovirus serostatus. Along with the roughly 710-subject first cohort, a separate validation cohort of around 110 different subjects was used. To predict cytomegalovirus infection status, the study combined high-throughput TCR immunosequencing, statistical association of individual TCRs with disease status, and machine learning. In a later analysis, previously published TCR beta repertoires from 550 to 750 donors were re-analyzed and high-resolution HLA genotyping was added so that TCR occurrence patterns could be studied. Rather than using new phenotypic data, the later analysis identified candidate immune exposures from TCR beta sequences and from how often those sequences occurred across donors. An earlier analysis of 587 of the donors used high-throughput TCR beta sequencing to judge whether each TCR beta V gene segment behaved as functional or pseudogenic. Donor age, sex, ethnicity and CMV serostatus were compiled together with the repertoire data. A later genetic analysis used genome-wide SNP genotypes for 398 of the 666 donors, treating that subset as a discovery cohort. Every repertoire in the discovery cohort had been generated on one and the same sequencing platform. HLA typing included class I and class II loci at four-digit resolution. Typing coverage varied by locus: about 620-640 donors for A, B, C, DRB1 and DQB1; more than 500 for DQA1; around 610 for DPA1; more than 450 for DPB1. Because of strong linkage in the cohort, five DR-DQ haplotypes were treated as single units for association and clustering. Among 350 to 400 genotyped donors of the cohort, an average of approximately 240,000 unique TCR beta nucleotide sequences were sequenced per donor, 15% to 20% of them non-productive. Overall study results and their limits: HLA typing was unavailable for some donors at each locus, so association tests used only the typed subset. At a false discovery rate of 0.05, a later analysis linked some 17,000 TCR beta sequences to specific HLA alleles. A few of the identified cytomegalovirus-associated TCR beta chains were confirmed in vitro to be specific for cytomegalovirus antigens. The earlier analysis of approximately 590 of the donors excluded approximately 17 rarely observed V segments, including chromosome 9 orphons, because counts were too low. A later analysis reported that several top co-occurrence clusters appeared linked to parvovirus B19, influenza, CMV and Epstein-Barr virus. The authors suggested that the approach could potentially be generalized to other disease states and immunological phenotypes. An association between a missense DCLRE1C variant and V-gene and J-gene trimming of TCR beta chains was found in a later genetic analysis and replicated in an independent cohort. Roughly uniform sequencing depth across donors was assumed in presence/absence analyses, although this assumption may not hold. Correlated functional status among segregating V segments might be attributable to linkage disequilibrium, but an unknown experimental factor could not be ruled out. Some IMGT-functional V segments, including TRBV6-2 and TRBV6-3, could not be distinguished by the 87-base-pair reads and were therefore excluded. In a later analysis, TCR association rates were found to vary across HLA loci, with the most associated TCRs seen for DRB1 alleles and the fewest for HLA-C alleles. Cytomegalovirus status was reported to be diagnosed by the classifier with high specificity and sensitivity in both the original and validation cohorts. A further reported finding was that TCR beta sequences accurately predicted the HLA-A and HLA-B alleles for most subjects in the first cohort. An earlier analysis of approximately 540 of the donors showed that most TCR beta V segments appeared in productive rearrangements either about 90% or about 30% of the time, which broadly matched IMGT annotations. A later analysis found that HLA-associated TCR beta chains were more clonally expanded and had lower generation probabilities than equally common non-associated chains. A cluster of highly shared sequence variants was judged likely to represent a technical artifact of the sequencing pipeline. CMV serostatus was the only immune exposure information available for the cohort. In a later analysis, most CMV-associated TCR beta chains were found to appear HLA-restricted, with HLA associations seemingly driven largely by CMV exposure. According to a later genetic analysis, donors in an Asian-associated ancestry cluster had fewer N-insertions in productive TCRs than the approximately 710-donor mean. When HLA alleles, especially DR and DQ, strongly co-occurred, TCR associations were difficult to assign to individual alleles. This cohort had only TCR beta chains sequenced, and the lack of alpha or paired-chain data limited which features could be detected. Most TCR sequences were observed very rarely across donors, whereas some public TCRs were present in many individuals. A total of 150 to 200 TCR beta chains were listed by the study as associated with cytomegalovirus.

Remarks on this clone: This clone's antigen is unknown. Nothing much larger sits one base from this clone, and base qualities are not available.

The CDR1 and CDR2 encoded by the germline V gene are MNHEY and SVGAGI. From the cysteine through the phenylalanine, the CDR3 covers 15 amino acids. Only CDR3 DNA is held: 45 bases, read in frame from base 1. The germline V end is reduced by 4 bases and the J end by 4 bases; junction bases left unmatched: 7. Receptors were amplified or captured by the immunoSEQ multiplex PCR assay. For the multiplex PCR, a mixture combining 60 forward primers for TCR Vbeta segments and 13 reverse primers for TCR Jbeta segments was used. The CDR3 region of rearranged TCR beta genes was amplified from genomic DNA with a multiplex PCR assay. The Illumina HiSeq System was used to sequence the amplified TCR beta libraries as 87-base-pair reads. Per the authors' processing: In a later analysis, about 80 million unique TCR beta chains were counted across the roughly 610 repertoires, and approximately 11 million of these chains were shared by at least two donors. Raw reads were error-corrected and collapsed into unique sequences with a nearest-neighbor algorithm that merged closely related sequences to remove PCR and sequencing errors. CDR3 sequences were aligned to IMGT reference sequences to assign V, D and J gene segments. For a sequence to be retained, a match of at least six nucleotides was required to both a V gene segment and a J gene segment. Rearrangements were classified as productive when the CDR3 lacked stop codons and remained in frame with V and J, and all other rearrangements were classified as non-productive. CDR3 was defined according to IMGT convention as the region running from the second conserved V-encoded cysteine to the conserved J-encoded phenylalanine. Sequences without an unambiguous match to a single V gene segment were excluded from the earlier analysis of 587 of the donors. An earlier analysis of 587 of the donors called V segments functional above 56.7% productive rearrangements and segregating when the between-donor standard deviation exceeded 5%. A statistical classification framework was built for diagnosing cytomegalovirus status from the catalog of TCR beta chain sequences. A later analysis assigned V and J genes by comparing TCR nucleotide sequences with IMGT/GENE-DB human TR gene sequences. The TCRdist pipeline was used in a later analysis to assign CDR3 sequences and most-parsimonious VDJ recombination scenarios. In a later analysis, each TCR beta chain was defined by its CDR3 amino acid sequence together with its V-gene family, and reads without a unique V-gene family were excluded. As a way to deal with suspected cross-contamination and a sequencing artifact, a later analysis dropped 500 to 700 nucleotide sequences that were highly shared and had low generation probability. In a later analysis, a clonal expansion index was calculated for each public chain from normalized within-repertoire ranks of inferred template counts. In a later analysis, generation probabilities were computed with a VDJ recombination model fitted to out-of-frame rearrangements, and the resulting probabilities were checked against IGoR. In a later analysis, TCR-TCR, TCR-HLA and TCR-CMV co-occurrence was scored with hypergeometric tests, and a repertoire-size bias correction was applied to TCR pairs. In a later analysis, false discovery rates were estimated by permuting HLA or CMV assignments 20 times. A later analysis grouped co-occurring TCRs with DBSCAN, adding TCRdist sequence similarity when clustering within HLA-allele-positive subsets. Repertoires with fewer than 30,000 or more than 120,000 public chains were left out of co-occurrence clustering, as were roughly five repertoires with anomalous nucleotide sharing. TCRdb took this table from immuneACCESS and kept in-frame rearrangements with V and J called. Such tables lack part of the clones; where checked against another copy, unresolved V genes explain under half of the gap, and the rest is unexplained. V and J calls and clone size follow that table, whereas D and trimming were derived from the DNA. This sample lists about 160,000 clones; 75% to 90% were detected once. Jointly, the top ten make up roughly 5% of the sample.

The cohort comprised some 730 healthy bone marrow donors. All cohort members were sampled while nominally healthy, although unrecorded immune exposures were likely present. The donor tested CMV seronegative and was one of the 352 seronegative cohort members. A peripheral blood sample was collected from each donor, and TCR beta sequencing was performed on peripheral blood mononuclear cells. Genomic DNA was extracted from the blood cell samples with the Qiagen DNeasy Blood Extraction Kit. This receptor chain uses TRBV6-5 and TRBJ2-7; a stretch of 10 junction bases matches TRBD2. This TCR was sampled from a young man in good health and CMV-seronegative. Sequenced material: PBMCs. The CDR3 here reads CASSLLAGTTYEQYF. The sequenced DNA: TGTGCCAGCAGTTTACTAGCGGGAACTACTTACGAGCAGTACTTC.